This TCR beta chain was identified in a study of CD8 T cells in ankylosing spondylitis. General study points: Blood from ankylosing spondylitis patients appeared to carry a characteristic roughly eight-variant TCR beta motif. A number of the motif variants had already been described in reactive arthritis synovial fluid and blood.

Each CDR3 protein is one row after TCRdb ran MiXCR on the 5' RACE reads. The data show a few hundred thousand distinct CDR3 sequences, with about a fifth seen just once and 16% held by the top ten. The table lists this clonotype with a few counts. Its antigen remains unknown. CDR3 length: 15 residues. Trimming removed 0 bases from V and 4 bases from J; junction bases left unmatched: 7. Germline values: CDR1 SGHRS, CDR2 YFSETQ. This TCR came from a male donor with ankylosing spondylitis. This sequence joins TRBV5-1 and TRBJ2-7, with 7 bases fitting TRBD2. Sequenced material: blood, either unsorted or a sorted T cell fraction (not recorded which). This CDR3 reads CASSLGGLPDYEQYF. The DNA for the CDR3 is TGCGCCAGCAGCTTGGGGGGACTACCTGATTACGAGCAGTACTTC.